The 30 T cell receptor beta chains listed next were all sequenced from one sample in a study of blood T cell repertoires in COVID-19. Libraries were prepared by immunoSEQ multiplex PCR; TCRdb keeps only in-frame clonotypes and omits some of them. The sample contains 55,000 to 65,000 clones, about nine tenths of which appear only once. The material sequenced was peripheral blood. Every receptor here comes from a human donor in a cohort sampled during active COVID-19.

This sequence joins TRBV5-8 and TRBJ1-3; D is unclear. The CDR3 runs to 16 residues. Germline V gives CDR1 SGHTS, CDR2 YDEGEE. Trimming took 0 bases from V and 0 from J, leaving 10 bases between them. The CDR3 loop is CASSLARLSSGNTIYF. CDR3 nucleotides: TGTGCCAGCAGCTTGGCGCGTCTGTCCTCTGGAAACACCATATATTTT.

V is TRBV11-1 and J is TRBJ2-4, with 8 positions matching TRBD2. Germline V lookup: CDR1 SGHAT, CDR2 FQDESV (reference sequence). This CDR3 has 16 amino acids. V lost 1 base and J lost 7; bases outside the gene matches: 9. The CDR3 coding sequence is TGTGCCAGCAGCTTAGGAGGTCGGGAGGGCCTTAACATTCAGTACTTC. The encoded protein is CASSLGGREGLNIQYF.

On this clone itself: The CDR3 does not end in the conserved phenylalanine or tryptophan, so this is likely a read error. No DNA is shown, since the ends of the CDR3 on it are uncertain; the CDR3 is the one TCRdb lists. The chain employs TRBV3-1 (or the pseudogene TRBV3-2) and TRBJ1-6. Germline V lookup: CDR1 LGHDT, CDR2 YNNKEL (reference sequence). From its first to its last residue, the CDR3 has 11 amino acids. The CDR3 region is CASSQDEHPLE.

CDR3 sequence: CASSQEWRTDTQYF. CDR3 sequence (DNA): TGTGCCAGCAGCCAAGAATGGCGCACAGATACGCAGTATTTT. V is TRBV4-2 and J is TRBJ2-3; D unclear. Germline CDR1 reads LGHNA; CDR2 reads YNFKEQ. The germline V and J ends were trimmed by 0 bases and 1 base, with 5 bases remaining between them. The CDR3 is 14 residues long.

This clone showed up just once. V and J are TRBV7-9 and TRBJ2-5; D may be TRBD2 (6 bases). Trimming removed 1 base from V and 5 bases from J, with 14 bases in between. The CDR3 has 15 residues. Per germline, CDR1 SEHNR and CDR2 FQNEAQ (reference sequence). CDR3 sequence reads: CASSLGGLSGETQYF. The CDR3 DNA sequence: TGTGCCAGCAGCTTAGGGGGACTTAGTGGTGAGACCCAGTACTTC.

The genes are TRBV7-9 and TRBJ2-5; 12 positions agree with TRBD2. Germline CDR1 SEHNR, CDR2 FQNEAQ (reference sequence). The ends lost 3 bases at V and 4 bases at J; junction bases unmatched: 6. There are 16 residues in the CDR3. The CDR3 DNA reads TGTGCCAGCAGCTTGAGACTAGCGGGAGTGGGAGAGACCCAGTACTTC. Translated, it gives CASSLRLAGVGETQYF.

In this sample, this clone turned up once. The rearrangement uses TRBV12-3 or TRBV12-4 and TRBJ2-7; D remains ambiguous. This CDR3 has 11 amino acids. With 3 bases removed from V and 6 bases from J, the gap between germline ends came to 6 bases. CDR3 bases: TGTGCCAGCAGTTTGGAGTCCGAGCAGTACTTC. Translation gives CASSLESEQYF.

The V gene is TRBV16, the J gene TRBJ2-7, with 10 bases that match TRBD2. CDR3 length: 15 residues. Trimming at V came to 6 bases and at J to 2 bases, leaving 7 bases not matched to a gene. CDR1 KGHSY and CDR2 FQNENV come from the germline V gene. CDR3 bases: TGTGCCAGCAGTCAGGGACTAGCGCGAACCTACGAGCAGTACTTC. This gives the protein CASSQGLARTYEQYF.

CDR3 nucleotide sequence: TGTGCCAGTAGTACGCCTGACAGGGGGCCAAGCGCCAACGTCCTGACTTTC. Translating it yields CASSTPDRGPSANVLTF. This rearrangement joins TRBV19 to TRBJ2-6, with TRBD1 matching over 10 bases. The V and J ends lost 4 bases and 7 bases, in that order; junction bases with no gene match: 10. The CDR3 contains 17 residues. Germline loops: CDR1 LNHDA, CDR2 SQIVND (reference sequence).

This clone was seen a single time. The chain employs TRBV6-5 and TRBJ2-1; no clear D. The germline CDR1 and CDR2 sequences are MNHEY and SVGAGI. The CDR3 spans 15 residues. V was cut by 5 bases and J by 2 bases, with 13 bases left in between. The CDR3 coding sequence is TGTGCCAGCAGTCTGCGAGGCCTCGCCTACAATGAGCAGTTCTTC. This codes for CASSLRGLAYNEQFF.

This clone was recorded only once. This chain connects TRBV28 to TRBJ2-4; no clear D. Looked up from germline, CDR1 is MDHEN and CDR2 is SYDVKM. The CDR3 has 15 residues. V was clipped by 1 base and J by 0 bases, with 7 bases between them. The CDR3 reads CASSLFRLAKNIQYF. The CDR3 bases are TGTGCCAGCAGTTTATTCAGGCTAGCCAAAAACATTCAGTACTTC.

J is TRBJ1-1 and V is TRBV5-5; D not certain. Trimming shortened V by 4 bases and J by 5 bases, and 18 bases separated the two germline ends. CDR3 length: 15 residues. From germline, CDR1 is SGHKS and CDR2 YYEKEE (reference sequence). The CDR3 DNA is TGTGCCAGCAGCCCTTCTACTCTGGGGAGGACTGAAGCTTTCTTT. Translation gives CASSPSTLGRTEAFF.

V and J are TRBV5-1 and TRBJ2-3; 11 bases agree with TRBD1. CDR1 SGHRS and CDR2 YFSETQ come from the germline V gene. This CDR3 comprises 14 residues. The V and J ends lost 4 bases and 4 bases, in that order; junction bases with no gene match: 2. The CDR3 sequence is CASSPGQGADTQYF. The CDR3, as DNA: TGCGCCAGCAGCCCGGGACAGGGGGCAGATACGCAGTATTTT.

In DNA, the CDR3 is TGTGCCAGCAGCCAAGATGTAGGGGAGGCCCAGTACTTC. It is translated as CASSQDVGEAQYF. The V gene is TRBV3-1 (or the pseudogene TRBV3-2), the J gene TRBJ2-5; a weak D match, TRBD2 (6 bases). The germline V and J ends were trimmed by 0 bases and 9 bases, with 11 bases remaining between them. The CDR3 contains 13 residues. CDR1 and CDR2 (germline): LGHDT, YNNKEL (reference sequence).

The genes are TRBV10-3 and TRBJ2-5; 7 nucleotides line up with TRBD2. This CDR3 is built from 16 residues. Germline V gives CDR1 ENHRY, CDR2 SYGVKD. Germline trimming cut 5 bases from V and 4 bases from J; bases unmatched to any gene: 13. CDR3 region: CAISRGSAGDSETQYF. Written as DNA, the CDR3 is TGTGCCATCAGTCGGGGATCGGCGGGAGATTCAGAGACCCAGTACTTC.

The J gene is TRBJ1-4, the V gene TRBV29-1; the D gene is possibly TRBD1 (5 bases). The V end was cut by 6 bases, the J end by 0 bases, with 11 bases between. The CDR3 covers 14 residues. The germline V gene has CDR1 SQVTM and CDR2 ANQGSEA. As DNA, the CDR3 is TGCAGCGTAAGGCAGGGCACAACTAATGAAAAACTGTTTTTT. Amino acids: CSVRQGTTNEKLFF.

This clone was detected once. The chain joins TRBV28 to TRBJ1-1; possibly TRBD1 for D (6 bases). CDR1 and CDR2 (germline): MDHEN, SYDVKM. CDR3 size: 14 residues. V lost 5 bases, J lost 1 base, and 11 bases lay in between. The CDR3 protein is CASSTPTGNTEAFF. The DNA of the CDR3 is TGTGCCAGCAGTACACCGACAGGGAACACTGAAGCTTTCTTT.

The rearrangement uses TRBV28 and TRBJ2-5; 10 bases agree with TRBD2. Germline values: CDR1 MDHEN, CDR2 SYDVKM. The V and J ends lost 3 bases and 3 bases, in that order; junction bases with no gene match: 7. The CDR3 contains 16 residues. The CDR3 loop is CASSLWTSGQEETQYF. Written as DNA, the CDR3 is TGTGCCAGCAGTTTGTGGACTAGCGGACAGGAAGAGACCCAGTACTTC.

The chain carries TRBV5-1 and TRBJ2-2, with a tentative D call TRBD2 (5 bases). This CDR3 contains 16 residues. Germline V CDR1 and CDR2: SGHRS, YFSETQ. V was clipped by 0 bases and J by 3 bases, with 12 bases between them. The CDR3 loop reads CASSLAPGIDTGELFF. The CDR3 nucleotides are TGCGCCAGCAGCTTGGCCCCGGGAATTGACACCGGGGAGCTGTTTTTT. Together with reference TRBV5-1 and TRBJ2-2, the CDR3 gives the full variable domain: KAGVTQTPRYLIKTRGQQVTLSCSPISGHRSVSWYQQTPGQGLQFLFEYFSETQRNKGNFPGRFSGRQFSNSRSEMNVSTLELGDSALYLCASSLAPGIDTGELFFGEGSRLTVL.

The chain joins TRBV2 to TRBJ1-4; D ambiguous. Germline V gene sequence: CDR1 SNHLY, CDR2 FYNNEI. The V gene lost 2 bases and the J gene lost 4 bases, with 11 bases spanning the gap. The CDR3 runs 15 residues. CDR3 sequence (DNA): TGTGCCAGCAGTGAAATCGCTACAGTTAATGAAAAACTGTTTTTT. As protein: CASSEIATVNEKLFF.

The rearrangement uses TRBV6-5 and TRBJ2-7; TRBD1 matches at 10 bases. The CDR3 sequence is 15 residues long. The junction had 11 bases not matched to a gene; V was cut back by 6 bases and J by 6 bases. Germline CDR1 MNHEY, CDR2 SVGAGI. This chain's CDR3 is CASRGSGTGEGEQYF. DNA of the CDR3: TGTGCCAGCAGGGGGTCCGGGACAGGGGAAGGCGAGCAGTACTTC.

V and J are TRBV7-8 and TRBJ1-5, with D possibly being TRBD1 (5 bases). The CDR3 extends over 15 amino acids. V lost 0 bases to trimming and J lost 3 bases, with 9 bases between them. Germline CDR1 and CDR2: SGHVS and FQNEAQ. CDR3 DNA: TGTGCCAGCAGCTTAGCGGGGGGATTCAATCAGCCCCAGCATTTT. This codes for CASSLAGGFNQPQHF.

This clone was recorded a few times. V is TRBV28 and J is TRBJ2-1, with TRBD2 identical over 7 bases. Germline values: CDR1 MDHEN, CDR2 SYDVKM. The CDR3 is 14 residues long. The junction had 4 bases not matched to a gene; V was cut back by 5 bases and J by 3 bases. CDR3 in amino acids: CASSVSGVYNEQFF. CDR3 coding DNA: TGTGCCAGCAGTGTGAGCGGGGTCTACAATGAGCAGTTCTTC.

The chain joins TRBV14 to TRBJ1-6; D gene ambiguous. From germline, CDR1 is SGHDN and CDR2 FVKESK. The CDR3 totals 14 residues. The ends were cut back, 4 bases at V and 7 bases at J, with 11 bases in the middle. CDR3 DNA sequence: TGTGCCAGCAGCCTCACCCGGGTCAATTCACCCCTCCACTTT. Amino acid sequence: CASSLTRVNSPLHF.

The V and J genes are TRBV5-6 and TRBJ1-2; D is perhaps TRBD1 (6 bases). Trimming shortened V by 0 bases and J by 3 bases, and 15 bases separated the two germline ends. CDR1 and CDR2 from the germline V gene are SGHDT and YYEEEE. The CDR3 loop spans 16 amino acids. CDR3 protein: CASSLDRALYHYGYTF. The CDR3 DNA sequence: TGTGCCAGCAGCTTGGACAGGGCCCTCTATCACTATGGCTACACCTTC.

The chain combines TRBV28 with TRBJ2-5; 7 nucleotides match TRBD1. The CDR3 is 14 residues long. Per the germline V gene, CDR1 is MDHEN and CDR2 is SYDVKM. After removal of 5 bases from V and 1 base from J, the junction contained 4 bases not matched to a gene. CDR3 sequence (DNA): TGTGCCAGCAGTGCCGGGACAGTCCAAGAGACCCAGTACTTC. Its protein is CASSAGTVQETQYF. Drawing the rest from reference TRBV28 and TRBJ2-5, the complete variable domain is DVKVTQSSRYLVKRTGEKVFLECVQDMDHENMFWYRQDPGLGLRLIYFSYDVKMKEKGDIPEGYSVSREKKERFSLILESASTNQTSMYLCASSAGTVQETQYFGPGTRLLVL.

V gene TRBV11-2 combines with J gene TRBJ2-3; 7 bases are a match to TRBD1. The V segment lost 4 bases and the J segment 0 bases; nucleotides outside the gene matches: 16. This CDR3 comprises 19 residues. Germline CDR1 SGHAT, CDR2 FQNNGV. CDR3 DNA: TGTGCCAGCAGCTCAGAGCCGGGACAGAAAAATCCTAGCACAGATACGCAGTATTTT. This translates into CASSSEPGQKNPSTDTQYF.

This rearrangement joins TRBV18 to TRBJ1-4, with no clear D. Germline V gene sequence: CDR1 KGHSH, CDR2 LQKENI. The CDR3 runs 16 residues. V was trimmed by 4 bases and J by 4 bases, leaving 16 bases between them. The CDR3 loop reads CASSLTRAGDNEKLFF. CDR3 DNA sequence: TGTGCCAGCTCACTTACCCGGGCGGGTGATAATGAAAAACTGTTTTTT.

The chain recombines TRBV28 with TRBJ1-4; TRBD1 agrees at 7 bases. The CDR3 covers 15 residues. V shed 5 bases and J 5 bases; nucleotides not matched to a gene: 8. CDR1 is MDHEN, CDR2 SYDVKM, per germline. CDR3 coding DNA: TGTGCCAGCAGTCCCCGTCAGGGGGTAAATGAAAAACTGTTTTTT. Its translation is CASSPRQGVNEKLFF.

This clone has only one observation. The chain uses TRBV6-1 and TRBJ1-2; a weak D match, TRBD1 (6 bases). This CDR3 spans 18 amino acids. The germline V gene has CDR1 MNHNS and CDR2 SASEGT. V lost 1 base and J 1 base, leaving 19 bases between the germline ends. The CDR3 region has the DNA TGTGCCAGCAGTGAAGGATACGGGGGGCGAGGGTTTAACTATGGCTACACCTTC. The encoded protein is CASSEGYGGRGFNYGYTF.